What follows are 4 T cell receptor beta chains derived from one specimen sequenced in a study of blood T cell repertoires in COVID-19. Some clones are missing from TCRdb's copy, which holds only in-frame ones; the method was immunoSEQ multiplex PCR. The table records approximately 280,000 clones, about nine tenths of them present only once. The sample comprised PBMCs or T cells enriched from blood (not recorded which). These receptors were taken from a woman aged 60-70 years who had recovered from COVID-19.

The CDR3 loop is CASSLAGADFYGYTF. CDR3 bases: TGTGCCAGCAGCTTAGCAGGGGCGGATTTCTATGGCTACACCTTC. The chain employs TRBV7-3 and TRBJ1-2; D possibly corresponds to TRBD1 (6 bases). The CDR3 runs 15 residues. Trimming stripped 2 bases from V and 4 bases from J, with 14 bases between. Germline values: CDR1 SGHTA, CDR2 FQGTGA.

The chain joins TRBV12-3 or TRBV12-4 to TRBJ2-7; maybe TRBD1 (5 bases). There are 12 residues in the CDR3. Trimming pared 4 bases from V and 7 bases from J, leaving 11 bases between. CDR3 loop: CASSSDTREQYF. As DNA, the CDR3 is TGTGCCAGCAGTTCGGACACAAGAGAGCAGTACTTC.

The chain recombines TRBV30 with TRBJ1-3; D not resolved. The length of the CDR3 is 12 residues. Germline-derived CDR1 and CDR2 are GTSNPN and SVGIG (reference sequence). Trimming stripped 7 bases from V and 0 bases from J, with 7 bases between. Here the CDR3 reads CALTNSGNTIYF. CDR3 nucleotides: TGTGCCTTGACAAACTCTGGAAACACCATATATTTT.

Only a few counts were recorded for this clone. CDR3 amino acids: CASSIYPLADRTDTQYF. CDR3 nucleotide sequence: TGTGCCAGCAGCATATATCCTCTAGCGGACCGCACAGATACGCAGTATTTT. The gene calls are TRBV27 and TRBJ2-3; 7 bases agree with TRBD2. Germline CDR1 is MNHEY and CDR2 is SMNVEV (reference sequence). The trim removed 6 bases at V and 1 base at J, leaving 13 bases unmatched. This CDR3 is 17 amino acids long.